The source of this TCR beta chain is a study of cytomegalovirus exposure and HLA in healthy donors. Study outcomes and limitations: A later analysis appeared to link common viral pathogens to several of the most significant clusters.

Germline CDR1 reads SGHTA; CDR2 reads FQGNSA. V was shortened by 5 bases and J by 7 bases, with 12 bases between the two germline ends. The CDR3 spans 12 residues. Primers included in the PCR were 60 Vbeta and 13 Jbeta primers. Assay: immunoSEQ multiplex PCR; the TCRdb copy retains only in-frame clones and omits some. The repertoire includes 200,000 to 250,000 clones, 70% of them detected once, and about 3% sits in the top ten. This cohort consisted of healthy bone marrow donors. About this clone itself: Its specificity is unknown.

The chain is built from TRBV7-2 and TRBJ2-7, with TRBD1 as a possible D gene (5 bases). Sequenced input: PBMCs. This clonotype was sampled from a man in his forties or fifties in good health and CMV-seropositive. CDR3 sequence: CASSQGVGEQYF. CDR3 coding DNA: TGTGCCAGCAGCCAAGGGGTTGGGGAGCAGTACTTC.